Below, 4 T cell receptor beta chains from the same sample are listed, as sequenced in a study of a mutant IDH1 vaccine in newly diagnosed glioma. The time point is: week 5, during vaccination. One vaccine dose held 300 ug of mutant IDH1 20-mer peptide and came with topical imiquimod. These receptors' antigens are unknown. Assay used: immunoSEQ multiplex PCR; TCRdb lists only in-frame clones, some missing. The sample contains tens of thousands of clones, 90% to 95% of which appear only once. The starting material was PBMCs, obtained from a glioma patient whose treatment included an IDH1 peptide vaccine. These TCRs come from a woman between 50 and 59 years old with glioma.

This chain joins TRBV30 and TRBJ1-1; D remains unclear. The V gene's germline CDR1 is GTSNPN and CDR2 SVGIG (reference sequence). V lost 1 base to trimming and J lost 2 bases, with 11 bases between them. The CDR3 loop spans 14 amino acids. CDR3 loop: CAWSDGLFNTEAFF. In DNA form, the CDR3 reads TGTGCCTGGAGTGATGGGTTGTTTAACACTGAAGCTTTCTTT.

The rearrangement uses TRBV2 and TRBJ1-6; D may be TRBD1 (6 bases). The CDR3 consists of 14 residues. The V end was cut by 7 bases, the J end by 5 bases, with 12 bases between. CDR1 is SNHLY, CDR2 FYNNEI, per germline. The CDR3 nucleotides are TGTGCCAGCATGGAGGGGGGCCATAATTCACCCCTCCACTTT. Protein product: CASMEGGHNSPLHF.

Concerning this clone itself: No conserved phenylalanine or tryptophan is present at the end of the CDR3, so a read error is the likely explanation. The DNA is omitted, as the CDR3 cannot be located on it reliably, and the CDR3 follows TCRdb's listing. The chain is built from TRBV20-1 and TRBJ1-6. Germline CDR1 DFQATT, CDR2 SNEGSKA (reference sequence). Counting both end residues, the CDR3 totals 9 amino acids. CDR3 sequence: CSAAGRWMG.

This sequence joins TRBV19 and TRBJ1-3; no clear D gene. There are 13 residues in the CDR3. V gave up 5 bases and J gave up 0 bases, with 5 bases separating them. Germline V gene sequence: CDR1 LNHDA, CDR2 SQIVND (reference sequence). CDR3 bases: TGTGCCAGTAGTCCTTCCTCTGGAAACACCATATATTTT. It encodes CASSPSSGNTIYF.